This is a list of T cell receptor beta chains from one sample in a study of T cell responses to AZD1222 COVID-19 vaccine. Clones were read by immunoSEQ multiplex PCR, and TCRdb kept only the in-frame ones, dropping some. The data contain about 200,000 clones, approximately 90% of them singletons. The specimen was peripheral blood, collected 28 days after the second AZD1222 dose. Receptors were obtained from an adult who received the AZD1222 COVID-19 vaccine. The CDR3 runs from the conserved cysteine through the conserved F or W. D genes are given only for firm matches. Only some rows state a clone size, as once, few, many or a class for expanded clones.

clone_size,d_call,v_call,j_call,cdr3_nt,cdr3_aa
.,.,TRBV6-6,TRBJ1-3,TGTGCCAGCAGTTGGGGGGGGACGGTGGCAGGAAACACCATATATTTT,CASSWGGTVAGNTIYF
.,.,TRBV9,TRBJ1-2,TGTGCCAGCAGCGTAGATACGAACTATGGCTACACCTTC,CASSVDTNYGYTF
.,TRBD1,TRBV29-1,TRBJ1-3,TGCAGCGTCCGGACAGGGGGTGGAAACACCATATATTTT,CSVRTGGGNTIYF
.,TRBD1,TRBV5-1,TRBJ2-5,TGCGCCAGCAGCTTGGAAGGACAGGGGTTGGAGACCCAGTACTTC,CASSLEGQGLETQYF
.,TRBD2,TRBV5-1,TRBJ2-5,TGCGCCAGCAGCTTGGGCCGTTCTAGCGGGGAACTTCCGGAGACCCAGTACTTC,CASSLGRSSGELPETQYF
.,.,TRBV5-4,TRBJ2-1,TGTGCCAGCAGCTTGGTTGGAGGGCAGGGAAACAATGAGCAGTTCTTC,CASSLVGGQGNNEQFF
.,.,TRBV6-2/TRBV6-3,TRBJ2-2,TGTGCCAGCAGTCAAGGGTCTCAGGGCAGCTACACCGGGGAGCTGTTTTTT,CASSQGSQGSYTGELFF
.,.,TRBV7-9,TRBJ2-1,TGTGCCAGCAGCTCGAGACTAGATCTTGAGCAGTTCTTC,CASSSRLDLEQFF
once,.,TRBV19,TRBJ1-3,TGTGCCAGCCTGCCAGGGATCTCTGGAAACACCATATATTTT,CASLPGISGNTIYF
.,.,TRBV7-9,TRBJ1-1,TGTGCCAGCAGCTTAGATGGGGGGGAAAGCACTGAAGCTTTCTTT,CASSLDGGESTEAFF
few,TRBD2,TRBV4-1,TRBJ2-7,TGCGCCAGCAGCCAAACTAGCGGCCCTTCCTACGAGCAGTACTTC,CASSQTSGPSYEQYF
.,.,TRBV2,TRBJ1-4,TGTGCCAGCAGTGACAGGGCAGGTGAAAAACTGTTTTTT,CASSDRAGEKLFF
.,TRBD2,TRBV4-2,TRBJ2-3,TGTGCCAGCAGCCCTTGGCGGGAGCCAAACACAGATACGCAGTATTTT,CASSPWREPNTDTQYF
.,.,TRBV28,TRBJ1-2,TGTGCCAGCAGCTCGGCAGGGGACTGGGGCTATGGCTACACCTTC,CASSSAGDWGYGYTF
.,TRBD2,TRBV9,TRBJ2-7,TGTGCCAGCAGCGCCACAGAGCGGGAGCGGGACGAGCAGTACTTC,CASSATERERDEQYF
.,.,TRBV19,TRBJ2-7,TGTGCCAGTAGTAGTTCCTACGAGCAGTACTTC,CASSSSYEQYF
.,.,TRBV18,TRBJ2-3,TGTGCCAGCTCCACCAGCCTGACAGATACGCAGTATTTT,CASSTSLTDTQYF
.,TRBD2,TRBV6-6,TRBJ2-2,TGTGCCAGCATAGGCCTAGCGGGTCCATCGTCCGGGGAGCTGTTTTTT,CASIGLAGPSSGELFF
.,.,TRBV7-2,TRBJ2-7,TGTGCCAGCAGCTCCCTGAGGGGGTGGGACGAGCAGTACTTC,CASSSLRGWDEQYF
.,.,TRBV4-2,TRBJ2-7,TGTGCCAGCAGCCACCCCATCGGGGGGGACAGTTCCTACGAGCAGTACTTC,CASSHPIGGDSSYEQYF
.,.,TRBV20-1,TRBJ2-3,TGCAGTGCTAGTCCCCCGGCGGGGAGCTCCGATACGCAGTATTTT,CSASPPAGSSDTQYF
.,TRBD1,TRBV7-9,TRBJ2-7,TGTGCCAGCAGCCCGGGGACAGGGATAGTTTCCTACGAGCAGTACTTC,CASSPGTGIVSYEQYF
.,.,TRBV27,TRBJ2-4,TGTGCCAGCAGGGGGGAAGTAGCCAAAAACATTCAGTACTTC,CASRGEVAKNIQYF
.,.,TRBV29-1,TRBJ2-3,TGCAGCGTGGGGCGTAAGTTGACAGATACGCAGTATTTT,CSVGRKLTDTQYF
.,.,TRBV27,TRBJ1-4,TGTGCCAGTATTTACCCTGGTGCAACTAATGAAAAACTGTTTTTT,CASIYPGATNEKLFF
.,.,TRBV6-4,TRBJ1-5,TGTGCCAGCGGAGGATTGGGGCGGGACGATGATAGCAATCAGCCCCAGCATTTT,CASGGLGRDDDSNQPQHF
.,.,TRBV28,TRBJ1-4,TGTGCCAGCAGTTTTGGCGGTACTAATGAAAAACTGTTTTTT,CASSFGGTNEKLFF
.,.,TRBV7-6,TRBJ2-5,TGTGCCAGCAGCTTAGTGTCGGGCGAGGGGGAGACCCAGTACTTC,CASSLVSGEGETQYF
.,.,TRBV12-3/TRBV12-4,TRBJ2-2,TGTGCCAGCAGTTTGAGGCGCGGGGAGCTGTTTTTT,CASSLRRGELFF
.,TRBD2,TRBV4-1,TRBJ2-1,TGCGCCAGCAGCCAAGGAAGAGCGGGAGCCTCCTACAATGAGCAGTTCTTC,CASSQGRAGASYNEQFF
.,.,TRBV10-2,TRBJ2-3,TGCGCCAGCAGTGAGACGGGAGCGGTAACAGATACGCAGTATTTT,CASSETGAVTDTQYF
.,TRBD2,TRBV28,TRBJ2-7,TGTGCCAGCAGTTTACCCCGGACTAGACGGTCCTACGAGCAGTACTTC,CASSLPRTRRSYEQYF
.,TRBD2,TRBV28,TRBJ2-7,TGTGCCAGCAAGATTAGCGGGAGAAGGGAGCAGTACTTC,CASKISGRREQYF
.,TRBD2,TRBV6-5,TRBJ2-7,TGTGCCAGCAGTTACAGGACTAGCGGGGGGTACGAGCAGTACTTC,CASSYRTSGGYEQYF
.,.,TRBV11-3,TRBJ2-3,TGTGCCAGCAGCCTCGGAACTCAGGCAGATACGCAGTATTTT,CASSLGTQADTQYF
.,TRBD2,TRBV10-1,TRBJ2-5,TGCGCCAGCAGTGAAGGCGGGAGGGGAGAGACCCAGTACTTC,CASSEGGRGETQYF
.,.,TRBV7-9,TRBJ2-1,TGTGCCAGCACCCCCTATGGGCGAAACAATGAGCAGTTCTTC,CASTPYGRNNEQFF
.,TRBD1,TRBV28,TRBJ2-5,TGTGCCAGCAGTCAACCGGGACAGGCACAAGAGACCCAGTACTTC,CASSQPGQAQETQYF
.,.,TRBV10-3,TRBJ1-1,TGTGCCATCAGTGGGACGGGGATTGAAGCTTTCTTT,CAISGTGIEAFF
.,.,TRBV28,TRBJ1-5,TGTGCCAGCGCGGCCATTAATAGCAATCAGCCCCAGCATTTT,CASAAINSNQPQHF
.,TRBD2,TRBV27,TRBJ2-2,TGTGCCAGCAGTTCAATTACGGGACTAGCGGGTGGCGGGGAGCTGTTTTTT,CASSSITGLAGGGELFF
.,.,TRBV6-5,TRBJ1-1,TGTGCCAGCAGGGTGAGAGGACGGCCGCGGGCTTTCTTT,CASRVRGRPRAFF
.,.,TRBV9,TRBJ2-2,TGTGCCAGCAGCGTGAATGTGATCACCGGGGAGCTGTTTTTT,CASSVNVITGELFF
.,.,TRBV6-5,TRBJ2-7,TGTGCCAGCGGTACCTACGAGCAGTACTTC,CASGTYEQYF
.,.,TRBV3-1/TRBV3-2,TRBJ2-7,TGTGCCAGCAGGAGGGGCGGGACCTCAACGCGGGAGCAGTACTTC,CASRRGGTSTREQYF
.,.,TRBV15,TRBJ1-6,TGTGCCACCAGCCGTGATAATTCACCCCTCCACTTT,CATSRDNSPLHF
.,TRBD2,TRBV28,TRBJ2-7,TGTGCCAGCAGTCGGACTAGCGGGAGGGCCTACGAGCAGTACTTC,CASSRTSGRAYEQYF
.,TRBD2,TRBV9,TRBJ2-1,TGTGCCAGCAGCGGTGAAGGGATAGCGGGAGTGGGTGAGCAGTTCTTC,CASSGEGIAGVGEQFF
.,TRBD1,TRBV28,TRBJ1-2,TGTGCCAGCGCCGGGACAGGGTATGGCTACACCTTC,CASAGTGYGYTF
.,TRBD1,TRBV7-3,TRBJ2-1,TGTGCCAGCAGCTCGGGACAGCCTTACAATGAGCAGTTCTTC,CASSSGQPYNEQFF
.,.,TRBV15,TRBJ1-1,TGTGCCACCAGCGCGGGGCTCGAAACTGAAGCTTTCTTT,CATSAGLETEAFF
.,.,TRBV5-8,TRBJ2-2,TGTGCCAGCAGCTTGTACAGGGAAGTCACCGGGGAGCTGTTTTTT,CASSLYREVTGELFF